A selection of T cell receptor beta chains follows, all from one sample in a study of T cell responses to AZD1222 COVID-19 vaccine. Generated by immunoSEQ multiplex PCR, the TCRdb table keeps only in-frame clones and is missing some. Of 150,000 to 200,000 clones in the sample, 94% are singletons; the top ten hold about 9.3%. This sample comprised peripheral blood, obtained on day 0 of AZD1222 vaccination. The receptor source for this set is an adult in good health. CDR3s include the opening cysteine and the closing phenylalanine or tryptophan. D genes are given only for firm matches. Clone size is given for some rows only: seen once, a few or many times, or a class if the clone is expanded.

. . TRBJ2-1 TRBV9 CASSVGRLTYNEQFF TGTGCCAGCAGCGTAGGGAGGTTGACCTACAATGAGCAGTTCTTC
. TRBD2 TRBJ2-5 TRBV29-1 CSVYSGLETQYF TGCAGCGTATATAGCGGGCTGGAGACCCAGTACTTC
. TRBD1 TRBJ1-2 TRBV9 CASSSRQGHGYTF TGTGCCAGCAGCTCCCGACAGGGTCATGGCTACACCTTC
once . TRBJ2-2 TRBV5-4 CASSGSGARPGELFF TGTGCCAGCAGCGGGAGTGGGGCTCGACCCGGGGAGCTGTTTTTT
. . TRBJ1-1 TRBV6-5 CASSLPGHRNTEAFF TGTGCCAGCAGTCTACCGGGACATCGGAACACTGAAGCTTTCTTT
. . TRBJ2-7 TRBV29-1 CSVEDGRESGHEQYF TGCAGCGTTGAAGATGGCCGAGAATCGGGCCACGAGCAGTACTTC
once . TRBJ2-2 TRBV24-1 CATRDSGTLGELFF TGTGCCACCAGGGATTCCGGGACACTCGGGGAGCTGTTTTTT
. . TRBJ2-5 TRBV28 CASSLTRVGTTQYF TGTGCCAGCAGTCTCACAAGGGTAGGAACGACCCAGTACTTC
. TRBD1 TRBJ1-2 TRBV29-1 CSTGQGADYGYTF TGCAGCACTGGACAGGGAGCGGACTATGGCTACACCTTC
. . TRBJ1-2 TRBV14 CASSEGNYGYTF TGTGCCAGCAGTGAGGGTAACTATGGCTACACCTTC
. . TRBJ2-2 TRBV13 CASRAFDLSGPSSGELFF TGTGCCAGCAGAGCTTTTGATTTGAGCGGACCTTCGAGCGGGGAGCTGTTTTTT
. TRBD1 TRBJ1-5 TRBV10-2 CASRGTVSNQPQHF TGCGCCAGCCGTGGGACAGTTAGCAATCAGCCCCAGCATTTT
. . TRBJ2-1 TRBV6-5 CASSPSGWDEQFF TGTGCCAGCAGCCCCTCCGGTTGGGATGAGCAGTTCTTC
. . TRBJ2-2 TRBV6-5 CVIGAFTGELFF TGTGTTATCGGGGCTTTCACCGGGGAGCTGTTTTTT
. . TRBJ2-7 TRBV11-2 CASSSSPGDEQYF TGTGCCAGCAGCTCTTCGCCAGGGGACGAGCAGTACTTC
. TRBD1 TRBJ1-1 TRBV3-1/TRBV3-2 CASSLRTGSGTEAFF TGTGCCAGCAGCCTACGGACAGGGAGTGGCACTGAAGCTTTCTTT
. . TRBJ1-3 TRBV2 CATPSRGPKWTIYF TGTGCCACCCCCAGCCGGGGCCCGAAATGGACCATATATTTT
. TRBD1 TRBJ1-6 TRBV7-9 CASSIPPGQGANSPLHF TGTGCCAGCAGCATCCCTCCGGGACAGGGGGCCAATTCACCCCTCCACTTT
. TRBD1 TRBJ1-1 TRBV10-3 CAIRGDRNTEAFF TGTGCCATCAGAGGGGACAGGAACACTGAAGCTTTCTTT
. TRBD2 TRBJ2-1 TRBV27 CASSSGIAGGHNEQFF TGTGCCAGCAGTTCCGGAATAGCGGGAGGGCACAATGAGCAGTTCTTC
. . TRBJ1-4 TRBV4-1 CASSQLEGAGEKLFF TGCGCCAGCAGCCAACTAGAAGGGGCTGGTGAAAAACTGTTTTTT
. . TRBJ2-5 TRBV12-3/TRBV12-4 CASSLGNPGAQYF TGTGCCAGCAGTTTAGGGAACCCCGGGGCCCAGTACTTC
once . TRBJ1-3 TRBV28 CASTAVGNTIYF TGTGCGAGCACGGCAGTAGGAAACACCATATATTTT
. . TRBJ2-7 TRBV6-5 CASSKTGRYEQYF TGTGCCAGCAGTAAGACAGGTCGCTACGAGCAGTACTTC
. . TRBJ2-2 TRBV9 CASSVALRTLANTGELFF TGTGCCAGCAGCGTAGCTTTGCGGACTCTAGCGAACACCGGGGAGCTGTTTTTT
. TRBD1 TRBJ1-2 TRBV28 CASSNLPAGGSTGYTF TGTGCCAGCAGTAACCTCCCCGCAGGGGGCTCCACCGGGTACACCTTC
. TRBD2 TRBJ2-5 TRBV6-5 CASSYTGTKEETQYF TGTGCCAGCAGTTACACCGGGACTAAAGAAGAGACCCAGTACTTC
. TRBD2 TRBJ2-1 TRBV5-1 CASSLVAGGPHEQFF TGCGCCAGCAGCTTGGTCGCGGGAGGGCCCCATGAGCAGTTCTTC
. . TRBJ1-1 TRBV18 CASTSTANTEAFF TGTGCCAGCACAAGCACAGCGAACACTGAAGCTTTCTTT
. TRBD1 TRBJ2-7 TRBV10-1 CASSELRTGGRYEQYF TGCGCCAGCAGTGAGCTGAGGACAGGGGGCCGGTACGAGCAGTACTTC
. TRBD2 TRBJ2-1 TRBV10-3 CAISELGASGSGNEQFF TGTGCCATCAGTGAATTAGGGGCTAGCGGGAGTGGCAATGAGCAGTTCTTC
. . TRBJ1-1 TRBV6-5 CASSSSDSSIWSEAFF .
. . TRBJ2-7 TRBV29-1 CSAGARFYEQYF TGCAGCGCGGGGGCTAGGTTTTACGAGCAGTACTTC
. TRBD2 TRBJ2-7 TRBV9 CASSPTASGKGEQYF TGTGCCAGCAGCCCGACGGCTAGCGGGAAGGGCGAGCAGTACTTC
. . TRBJ2-2 TRBV11-3 CASSLGRGTGELFF TGTGCCAGCAGCTTAGGTCGGGGCACCGGGGAGCTGTTTTTT
. TRBD2 TRBJ2-3 TRBV15 CATSRDYFNTPGLGNTDTQYF TGTGCCACCAGCAGAGATTACTTCAATACCCCGGGACTAGGGAACACAGATACGCAGTATTTT
. . TRBJ2-1 TRBV6-1 CASSGASWENEQFF TGTGCCAGCAGTGGAGCGAGTTGGGAGAATGAGCAGTTCTTC